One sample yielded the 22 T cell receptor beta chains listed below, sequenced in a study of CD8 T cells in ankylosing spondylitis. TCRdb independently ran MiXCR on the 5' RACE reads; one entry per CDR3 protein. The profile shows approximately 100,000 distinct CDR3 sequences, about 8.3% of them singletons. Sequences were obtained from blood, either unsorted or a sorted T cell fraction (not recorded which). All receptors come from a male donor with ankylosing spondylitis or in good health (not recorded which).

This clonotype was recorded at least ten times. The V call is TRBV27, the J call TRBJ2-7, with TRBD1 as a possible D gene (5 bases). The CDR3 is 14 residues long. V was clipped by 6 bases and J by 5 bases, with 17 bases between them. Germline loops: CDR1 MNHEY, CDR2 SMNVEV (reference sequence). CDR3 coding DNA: TGTGCCAGCAGACCTTTGGCAGGGTGGAACGAGCAGTACTTC. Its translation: CASRPLAGWNEQYF.

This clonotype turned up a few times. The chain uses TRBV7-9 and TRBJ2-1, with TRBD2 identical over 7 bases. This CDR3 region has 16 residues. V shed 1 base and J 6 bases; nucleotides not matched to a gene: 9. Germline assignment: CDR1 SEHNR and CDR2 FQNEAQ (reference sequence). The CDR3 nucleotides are TGTGCCAGCAGCTTAGTTGAGACTAGCAATGGCAATGAGCAGTTCTTC. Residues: CASSLVETSNGNEQFF.

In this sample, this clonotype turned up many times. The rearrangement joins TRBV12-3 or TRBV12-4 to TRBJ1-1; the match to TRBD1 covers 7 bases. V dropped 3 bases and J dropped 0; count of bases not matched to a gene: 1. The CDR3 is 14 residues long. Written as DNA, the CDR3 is TGTGCCAGCAGTTTCCAGGGGGTGAACACTGAAGCTTTCTTT. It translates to CASSFQGVNTEAFF.

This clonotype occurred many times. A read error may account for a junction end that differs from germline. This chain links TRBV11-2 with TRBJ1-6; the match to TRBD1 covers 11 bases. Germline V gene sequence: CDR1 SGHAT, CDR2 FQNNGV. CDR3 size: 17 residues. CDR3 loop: CTSSWSGTGGYNSPLHF. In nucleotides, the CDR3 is TGTACCAGCAGCTGGTCCGGGACAGGGGGGTATAATTCACCCCTCCACTTT.

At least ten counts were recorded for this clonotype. This CDR3 is CASREGQGISNEKLFF. The CDR3 DNA sequence: TGTGCCAGCAGGGAGGGACAGGGCATATCTAATGAAAAACTGTTTTTT. The rearrangement joins TRBV7-9 to TRBJ1-4, with 9 bases matching TRBD1. The CDR3 length is 16 residues. The germline CDR1 and CDR2 sequences are SEHNR and FQNEAQ (reference sequence). Trimming removed 6 bases from V and 3 bases from J; junction bases left unmatched: 8.

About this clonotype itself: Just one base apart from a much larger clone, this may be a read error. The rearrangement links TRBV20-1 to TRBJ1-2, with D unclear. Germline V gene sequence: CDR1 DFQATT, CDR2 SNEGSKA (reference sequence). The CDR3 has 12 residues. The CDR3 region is CSARSQIDGCTF. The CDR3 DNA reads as TGCAGTGCTAGATCTCAGATCGATGGCTGCACCTTC.

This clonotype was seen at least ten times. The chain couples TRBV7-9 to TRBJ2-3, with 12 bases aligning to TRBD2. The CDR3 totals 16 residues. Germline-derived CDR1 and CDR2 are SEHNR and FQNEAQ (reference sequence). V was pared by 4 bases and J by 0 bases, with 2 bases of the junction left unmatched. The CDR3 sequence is CASSYLAGGSTDTQYF. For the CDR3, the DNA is TGTGCCAGCAGCTATCTAGCGGGAGGGAGCACAGATACGCAGTATTTT.

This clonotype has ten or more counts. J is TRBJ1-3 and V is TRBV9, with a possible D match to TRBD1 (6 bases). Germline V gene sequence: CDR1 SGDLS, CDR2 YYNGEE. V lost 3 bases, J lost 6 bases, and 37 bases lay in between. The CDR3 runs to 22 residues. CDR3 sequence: CASSGKPPDRSSIRGGLNTIYF. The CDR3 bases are TGTGCCAGCAGCGGAAAACCCCCTGACAGAAGTAGTATCAGGGGTGGTCTAAACACCATATATTTT.

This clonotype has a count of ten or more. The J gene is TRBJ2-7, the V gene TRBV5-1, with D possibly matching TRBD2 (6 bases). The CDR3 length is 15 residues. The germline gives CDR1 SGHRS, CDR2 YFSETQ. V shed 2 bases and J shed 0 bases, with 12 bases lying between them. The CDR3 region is CASSFRSGGSYEQYF. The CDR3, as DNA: TGCGCCAGCAGCTTTCGTTCCGGGGGCTCCTACGAGCAGTACTTC.

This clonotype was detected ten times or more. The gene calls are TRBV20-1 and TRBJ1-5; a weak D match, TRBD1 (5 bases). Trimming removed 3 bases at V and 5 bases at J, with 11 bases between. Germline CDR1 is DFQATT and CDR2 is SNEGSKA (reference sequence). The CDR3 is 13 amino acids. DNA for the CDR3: TGCAGTGCTAGCTCCTGGGGGGATCAGCCCCAGCATTTT. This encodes CSASSWGDQPQHF.

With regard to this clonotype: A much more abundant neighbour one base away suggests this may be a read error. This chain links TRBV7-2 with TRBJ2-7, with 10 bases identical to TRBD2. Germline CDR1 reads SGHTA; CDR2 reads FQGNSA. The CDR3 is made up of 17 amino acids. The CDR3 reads CVSSPIPLAGVGYEQYF. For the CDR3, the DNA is TGTGTCAGCAGCCCTATCCCTCTAGCGGGAGTCGGGTACGAGCAGTACTTC.

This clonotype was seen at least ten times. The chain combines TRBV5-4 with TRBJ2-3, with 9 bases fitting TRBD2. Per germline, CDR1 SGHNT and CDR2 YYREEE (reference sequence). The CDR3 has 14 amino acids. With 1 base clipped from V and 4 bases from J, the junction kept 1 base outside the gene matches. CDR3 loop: CASSLSSGADTQYF. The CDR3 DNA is TGTGCCAGCAGCTTGTCTAGCGGGGCAGATACGCAGTATTTT. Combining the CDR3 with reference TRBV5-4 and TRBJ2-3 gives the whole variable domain ETGVTQSPTHLIKTRGQQVTLRCSSQSGHNTVSWYQQALGQGPQFIFQYYREEENGRGNFPPRFSGLQFPNYSSELNVNALELDDSALYLCASSLSSGADTQYFGPGTRLTVL.

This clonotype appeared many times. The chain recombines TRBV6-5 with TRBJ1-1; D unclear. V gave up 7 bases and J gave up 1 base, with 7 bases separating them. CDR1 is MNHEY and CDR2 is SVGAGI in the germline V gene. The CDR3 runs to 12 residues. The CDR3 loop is CASKDGNTEAFF. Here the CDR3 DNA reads TGTGCCAGCAAGGACGGGAACACTGAAGCTTTCTTT.

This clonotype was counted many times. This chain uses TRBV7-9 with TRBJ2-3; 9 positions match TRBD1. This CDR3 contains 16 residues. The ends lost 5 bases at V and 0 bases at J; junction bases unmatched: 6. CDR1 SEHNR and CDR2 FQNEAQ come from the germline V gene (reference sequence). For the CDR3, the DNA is TGTGCCAGCAGCATACCGGGACAGGGAAGCACAGATACGCAGTATTTT. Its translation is CASSIPGQGSTDTQYF.

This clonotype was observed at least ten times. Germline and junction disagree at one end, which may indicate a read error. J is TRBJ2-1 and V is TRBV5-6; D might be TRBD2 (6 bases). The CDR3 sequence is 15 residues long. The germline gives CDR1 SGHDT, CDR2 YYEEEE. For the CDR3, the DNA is TGTGCCGGCAGCGTCGGTAGCGGTTTCTACAATGAGCAGTTCTTC. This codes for CAGSVGSGFYNEQFF.

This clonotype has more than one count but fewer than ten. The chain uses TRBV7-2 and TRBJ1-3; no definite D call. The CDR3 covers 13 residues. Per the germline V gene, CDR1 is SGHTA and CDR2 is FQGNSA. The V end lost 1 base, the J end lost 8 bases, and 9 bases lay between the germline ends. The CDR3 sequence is CASSLGARDTIYF. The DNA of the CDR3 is TGTGCCAGCAGCTTAGGGGCGCGGGACACCATATATTTT.

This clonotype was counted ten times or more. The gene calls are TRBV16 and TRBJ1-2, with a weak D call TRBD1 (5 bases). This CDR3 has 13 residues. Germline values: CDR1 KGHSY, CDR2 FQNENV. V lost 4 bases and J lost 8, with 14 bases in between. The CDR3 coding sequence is TGTGCCAGCAGCCTCAGGGTTGTAGAGGGCTACACCTTC. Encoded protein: CASSLRVVEGYTF.

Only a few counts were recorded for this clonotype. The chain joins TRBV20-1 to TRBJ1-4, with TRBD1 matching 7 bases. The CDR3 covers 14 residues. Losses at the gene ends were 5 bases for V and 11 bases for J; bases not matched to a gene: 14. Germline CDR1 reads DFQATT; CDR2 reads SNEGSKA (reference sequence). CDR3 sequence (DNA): TGCAGTGCTTTACCTACCCAGGGACAGTGGAAACTGTTTTTT. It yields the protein CSALPTQGQWKLFF.

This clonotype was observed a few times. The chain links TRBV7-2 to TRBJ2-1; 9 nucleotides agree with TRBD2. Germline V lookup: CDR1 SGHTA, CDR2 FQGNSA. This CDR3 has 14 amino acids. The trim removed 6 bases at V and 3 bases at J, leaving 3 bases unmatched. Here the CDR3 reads CASSPSGNYNEQFF. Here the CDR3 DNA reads TGTGCCAGCAGTCCTAGCGGGAACTACAATGAGCAGTTCTTC.

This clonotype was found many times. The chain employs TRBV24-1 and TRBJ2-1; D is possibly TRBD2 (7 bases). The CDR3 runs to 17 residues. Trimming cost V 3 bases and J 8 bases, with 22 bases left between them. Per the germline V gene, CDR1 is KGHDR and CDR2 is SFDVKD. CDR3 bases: TGTGCCACCAGTGATGCGACAGGTGGGGGGGGTTTGGATGAGCAGTTCTTC. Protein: CATSDATGGGGLDEQFF.

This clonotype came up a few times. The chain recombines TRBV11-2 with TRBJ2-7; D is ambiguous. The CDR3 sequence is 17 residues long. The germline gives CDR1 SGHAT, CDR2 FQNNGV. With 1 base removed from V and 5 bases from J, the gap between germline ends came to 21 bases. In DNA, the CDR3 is TGTGCCAGCAGCTTAGTGTCGGAGACCTCGTTATTGCACGAGCAGTACTTC. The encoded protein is CASSLVSETSLLHEQYF.

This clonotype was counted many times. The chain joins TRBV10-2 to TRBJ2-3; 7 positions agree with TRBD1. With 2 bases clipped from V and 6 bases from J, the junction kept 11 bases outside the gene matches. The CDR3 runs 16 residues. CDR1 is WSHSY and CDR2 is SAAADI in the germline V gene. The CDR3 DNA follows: TGCGCCAGCAGTGAGCCTACAGGGGAAGAATTGGATACGCAGTATTTT. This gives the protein CASSEPTGEELDTQYF.